The entry below describes one TCR beta chain. Its antigen is still unknown. The sample originates from a study of vaccination and CD4 T cells after COVID-19. The length of the CDR3 is 13 residues. Trimming shortened V by 5 bases and J by 1 base, and 8 bases separated the two germline ends. The germline CDR1 and CDR2 sequences are SGHTA and FQGNSA. The Oncomine TCR Beta short-read assay sequenced DNA from cultured CD4+ T cells. In TCRdb, the PCR reads were re-called with MiXCR into one record per CDR3 protein. The sample has around 16,000 distinct CDR3 sequences, around half seen once. As for treatment: approximately nine-day PBMC culture with coronavirus spike peptide pools or control peptides (ViraFEST assay). For ViraFEST, peptide pools expanded antigen-specific T cells, after which the TCRs were sequenced.

The receptor was isolated from a human donor who had recovered from COVID-19. The chain couples TRBV7-2 to TRBJ1-1; a possible D gene is TRBD1 (5 bases). Sequenced material: CD4+ T cells from blood, cultured in vitro. The CDR3 is CASSHQGNTEAFF. Here the CDR3 DNA reads TGTGCCAGCAGCCACCAGGGGAACACTGAAGCTTTCTTT.